These 21 T cell receptor beta chains were all obtained from the same sample, sequenced in a study of cytomegalovirus exposure and HLA in healthy donors. PCR involved 60 Vbeta and 13 Jbeta primers. Sequencing was performed with immunoSEQ multiplex PCR; in TCRdb, only in-frame clones are kept and a portion is missing. The sample has about 200,000 clones; around three quarters are singletons. Input material: PBMCs. The receptor set was obtained from a woman aged 25 to 45 in good health and CMV-seropositive.

The chain uses TRBV6-6 and TRBJ2-5; 10 bases agree with TRBD2. The J call may be faulty, since TRBJ2-7 better matches the DNA end. CDR3 size: 16 residues. The germline V gene encodes CDR1 MNHNY and CDR2 SVGAGI (reference sequence). The CDR3 is CASSWGLAGEEYEQYF. CDR3 DNA sequence: TGTGCCAGCAGTTGGGGGCTAGCGGGAGAGGAGTACGAGCAGTACTTC.

The chain carries TRBV11-2 and TRBJ2-7; D ambiguous. V was cut by 5 bases and J by 4 bases, with 9 bases left in between. Germline CDR1 reads SGHAT; CDR2 reads FQNNGV. The CDR3 is 12 amino acids. For the CDR3, the DNA is TGTGCCAGCAGCCCCTCCGTTTACGAGCAGTACTTC. It yields the protein CASSPSVYEQYF. Complete variable domain (other parts from reference TRBV11-2 and TRBJ2-7): EAGVAQSPRYKIIEKRQSVAFWCNPISGHATLYWYQQILGQGPKLLIQFQNNGVVDDSQLPKDRFSAERLKGVDSTLKIQPAKLEDSAVYLCASSPSVYEQYFGPGTRLTVT.

CDR3 sequence: CASRQGKTLHF. The CDR3 coding sequence is TGCGCCAGTAGGCAGGGTAAAACCCTCCACTTT. J is TRBJ1-6 and V is TRBV10-2, with D perhaps matching TRBD1 (5 bases). Trimming took off 9 bases at V and 14 bases at J, with 14 bases between the two ends. CDR1 and CDR2 from the germline V gene are WSHSY and SAAADI. The CDR3 is 11 amino acids.

The chain employs TRBV4-3 and TRBJ1-6, with TRBD1 identical over 8 bases. There are 17 residues in the CDR3. V was pared by 4 bases and J by 2 bases, with 7 bases of the junction left unmatched. CDR1 LGHNA and CDR2 YSLEER come from the germline V gene. The CDR3 protein is CASSPDRGQPYNSPLHF. Written as DNA, the CDR3 is TGCGCCAGCAGCCCCGACAGGGGTCAGCCCTATAATTCACCCCTCCACTTT.

J is TRBJ2-6 and V is TRBV7-8; D not certain. Germline CDR1 and CDR2: SGHVS and FQNEAQ. V dropped 5 bases and J dropped 0 bases, with 8 bases sitting between them. The CDR3 is made up of 15 amino acids. The DNA of the CDR3 is TGTGCCAGCAGCACCGGGTCCTCTGGGGCCAACGTCCTGACTTTC. Amino acids: CASSTGSSGANVLTF.

The V and J genes are TRBV4-2 and TRBJ2-7; D gene unclear. This CDR3 comprises 15 residues. Germline V lookup: CDR1 LGHNA, CDR2 YNFKEQ. The V end was cut by 0 bases, the J end by 2 bases, with 11 bases between. Here the CDR3 DNA reads TGTGCCAGCAGCCAAGATTGGTCGGCGGCCTACGAGCAGTACTTC. This gives the protein CASSQDWSAAYEQYF.

This rearrangement joins TRBV5-1 to TRBJ1-2, with 11 positions matching TRBD1. There are 14 residues in the CDR3. The germline V gene has CDR1 SGHRS and CDR2 YFSETQ. After removal of 4 bases from V and 7 bases from J, the junction contained 6 bases not matched to a gene. The CDR3 nucleotides read TGCGCCAGCAGCCCCGGGACAGGGGGTGTTGGCTACACCTTC. It yields the protein CASSPGTGGVGYTF.

This clone occurred once. This chain links TRBV4-1 with TRBJ1-1; 9 bases are a match to TRBD1. V was clipped by 1 base and J by 4 bases; unmatched bases: 7. CDR3 length equals 16 residues. The germline gives CDR1 MGHRA, CDR2 YSYEKL. The DNA of the CDR3 is TGCGCCAGCAGCCAAGGGACAGGGGACGGTATCACTGAAGCTTTCTTT. Residues: CASSQGTGDGITEAFF.

The rearrangement links TRBV4-2 to TRBJ1-4; D might be TRBD1 (5 bases). The CDR3 has 15 residues. From germline, CDR1 is LGHNA and CDR2 YNFKEQ. V lost 1 base and J lost 10, with 16 bases in between. DNA for the CDR3: TGTGCCAGCAGCCAAGTCGGCCAAGGGGAGGGAAAACTGTTTTTT. Encoded protein: CASSQVGQGEGKLFF.

This clone came up once. The gene calls are TRBV6-4 and TRBJ2-1, with D perhaps matching TRBD1 (5 bases). The CDR3 has 15 residues. Germline V gives CDR1 MRHNA, CDR2 SNTAGT. V lost 2 bases and J 0 bases, leaving 8 bases between the germline ends. CDR3 sequence (DNA): TGTGCCAGCAGTGACAAAGGGGACTCCTACAATGAGCAGTTCTTC. It specifies CASSDKGDSYNEQFF.

This clone appeared once. V gene TRBV15 combines with J gene TRBJ2-7; D is perhaps TRBD2 (5 bases). With 0 bases removed from V and 6 bases from J, the gap between germline ends came to 15 bases. Germline V lookup: CDR1 LNHNV, CDR2 YYDKDF (reference sequence). The CDR3 runs 15 residues. The CDR3 bases are TGTGCCACCAGCAGAGATCAAAGAGGGATTCGCGAGCAGTACTTC. Residues: CATSRDQRGIREQYF. Filled out from reference TRBV15 and TRBJ2-7, the complete variable domain reads DAMVIQNPRYQVTQFGKPVTLSCSQTLNHNVMYWYQQKSSQAPKLLFHYYDKDFNNEADTPDNFQSRRPNTSFCFLDIRSPGLGDTAMYLCATSRDQRGIREQYFGPGTRLTVT.

Only a few counts were recorded for this clone. The genes are TRBV6-1 and TRBJ2-5; possibly TRBD1 for D (6 bases). V was cut by 4 bases and J by 1 base, with 22 bases left in between. In germline, CDR1 is MNHNS, CDR2 SASEGT. The CDR3 runs to 18 residues. This CDR3 is CASSGGLRAQGSQETQYF. As DNA, the CDR3 is TGTGCCAGCAGTGGGGGGTTGAGGGCACAGGGTAGCCAAGAGACCCAGTACTTC.

This chain links TRBV27 with TRBJ2-1, with 9 nucleotides matching TRBD2. Germline lookup yields CDR1 MNHEY and CDR2 SMNVEV (reference sequence). The CDR3 consists of 16 residues. Germline trimming cut 5 bases from V and 10 bases from J; bases unmatched to any gene: 15. The CDR3 nucleotides are TGTGCCAGCAGTCTTTTTACGGGTAGCGGGAGATGGGAGCAGTTCTTC. It specifies CASSLFTGSGRWEQFF.

This clone was seen a few times. V and J are TRBV7-8 and TRBJ2-7; D is ambiguous. The CDR3 consists of 14 residues. V shed 1 base and J shed 7 bases, with 14 bases lying between them. The germline V gene encodes CDR1 SGHVS and CDR2 FQNEAQ. CDR3 sequence reads: CASSLDLPRREQYF. In DNA form, the CDR3 reads TGTGCCAGCAGCTTAGATCTCCCGAGGAGAGAGCAGTACTTC.

CDR3 nucleotide sequence: TGTGCCAGCACCCCCGGGACTGCCGGGGGGGTTATAGATACGCAGTATTTT. Translating gives CASTPGTAGGVIDTQYF. The rearrangement links TRBV7-2 to TRBJ2-3, with 8 bases that match TRBD2. Germline V CDR1 and CDR2: SGHTA, FQGNSA. CDR3 size: 17 residues. V lost 7 bases and J lost 5; bases outside the gene matches: 17.

This chain links TRBV5-6 with TRBJ1-4; D remains ambiguous. The V gene's germline CDR1 is SGHDT and CDR2 YYEEEE. Trimming left V 1 base short and J 5 bases short, with 12 bases between. The CDR3 is 15 residues long. The CDR3 DNA is TGTGCCAGCAGCTTGTTGTCCCTTGAGAATGAAAAACTGTTTTTT. Its protein is CASSLLSLENEKLFF.

The chain is built from TRBV5-4 and TRBJ2-3; D perhaps matches TRBD2 (6 bases). This CDR3 comprises 15 residues. Trimming removed 3 bases from V and 0 bases from J, with 11 bases in between. The V gene's germline CDR1 is SGHNT and CDR2 YYREEE (reference sequence). Written as DNA, the CDR3 is TGTGCCAGCAGCTCACCGGGAGAAAGCACAGATACGCAGTATTTT. Amino acid sequence: CASSSPGESTDTQYF.

This chain joins TRBV4-1 and TRBJ1-1, with D perhaps matching TRBD1 (6 bases). The CDR3 contains 14 residues. With 4 bases removed from V and 6 bases from J, the gap between germline ends came to 15 bases. Germline lookup yields CDR1 MGHRA and CDR2 YSYEKL. The CDR3 DNA reads TGCGCCAGCAGCCCTTCACAGGGCATCCCTGAAGCTTTCTTT. It translates to CASSPSQGIPEAFF.

This chain links TRBV5-4 with TRBJ2-6, with D tentatively TRBD2 (6 bases). Germline-derived CDR1 and CDR2 are SGHNT and YYREEE (reference sequence). The V end lost 1 base, the J end lost 0 bases, and 8 bases lay between the germline ends. The CDR3 has 16 residues. The CDR3 loop reads CASSLMRGSGANVLTF. Written as DNA, the CDR3 is TGTGCCAGCAGCTTGATGCGGGGCTCTGGGGCCAACGTCCTGACTTTC.

The V and J genes are TRBV19 and TRBJ2-5, with 10 bases lining up with TRBD2. V dropped 7 bases and J dropped 5; count of bases not matched to a gene: 10. CDR3 length equals 15 residues. Germline V lookup: CDR1 LNHDA, CDR2 SQIVND (reference sequence). The CDR3 here is CASTSGTSDGETQYF. In DNA, the CDR3 is TGTGCCAGTACTTCCGGGACTAGCGATGGGGAGACCCAGTACTTC.

The chain uses TRBV7-8 and TRBJ2-1; weak D call: TRBD2 (7 bases). V lost 8 bases and J lost 8, with 19 bases in between. Germline V gene sequence: CDR1 SGHVS, CDR2 FQNEAQ. The CDR3 is made up of 14 amino acids. The CDR3 spells CASAGASRGHEQFF. CDR3 nucleotides: TGTGCCAGCGCGGGGGCGTCTAGGGGTCATGAGCAGTTCTTC.